What follows are 3 T cell receptor beta chains derived from one specimen sequenced in a study of blood T cells in healthy people across ages. A J-beta primer mix and a sample-barcoded 5' primer were used in a second PCR of roughly 7 to 12 cycles. In TCRdb, the 5' RACE reads were re-called with MiXCR into one record per CDR3 protein. The table shows hundreds of thousands of distinct CDR3 sequences, with around 21% occurring only once. Input material: blood. These receptors originate from a man aged 65 to 79 in good health.

This clonotype was observed a handful of times. V gene TRBV3-1 combines with J gene TRBJ1-1; tentatively, D is TRBD1 (5 bases). V shed 6 bases and J shed 0 bases, with 17 bases lying between them. CDR3 length: 16 residues. Germline CDR1 is LGHDT and CDR2 is YNNKEL (reference sequence). For the CDR3, the DNA is TGTGCCAGCAGACCCAACAGGACCCCCATGAACACTGAAGCTTTCTTT. This encodes CASRPNRTPMNTEAFF.

The CDR3 region has the DNA TGTGCCAGCAGCTTGGATCTGGGCTCTGGAAACACCATATATTTT. It translates to CASSLDLGSGNTIYF. The genes are TRBV5-8 and TRBJ1-3, with D hard to call. Germline assignment: CDR1 SGHTS and CDR2 YDEGEE. Trimming removed 0 bases from V and 0 bases from J, with 7 bases in between. The CDR3 covers 15 residues.

Here the CDR3 DNA reads TGTGCCAGCAGCTTAGCCCCCTCTGCGGGAGTGGGAGATACGCAGTATTTT. Translation: CASSLAPSAGVGDTQYF. This chain links TRBV11-2 with TRBJ2-3, with 7 positions matching TRBD2. J gave up 5 bases and V 1 base, and 12 bases lay outside the gene matches. The CDR3 sequence is 17 residues long. Per the germline V gene, CDR1 is SGHAT and CDR2 is FQNNGV.